This T cell receptor (beta chain) was sequenced during a study of cytomegalovirus exposure and HLA in healthy donors. Study-wide context: The 130 or so validation repertoires, a later analysis reported, used the same platform as the 550 to 700 repertoires from the first cohort. The study, taken as a whole, reports: There were under 200 TCR beta chains listed as cytomegalovirus-associated. CMV antigen specificity was confirmed in vitro for a few CMV-associated chains.

While the first cohort had some 700 subjects, the donors belonged to the separate validation cohort of fewer than 150 subjects. Method: immunoSEQ multiplex PCR; TCRdb's copy keeps in-frame clones and lacks some. Among more than 110,000 clones, approximately 84% were seen once, and the ten largest hold over 1.1%. Comments on this clone: Its matching antigen is unknown.

Sequences were obtained from PBMCs. The sequence was collected from a woman in her thirties in good health and CMV-seronegative.

The CDR3 is CATSRDIREGYTF. As DNA, the CDR3 is TGTGCCACCAGCAGAGATATACGAGAAGGCTACACCTTC. The rearrangement links TRBV15 to TRBJ1-2; D remains unclear. V lost 0 bases and J lost 8, with 10 bases in between. The CDR3 is 13 amino acids. Germline V lookup: CDR1 LNHNV, CDR2 YYDKDF (reference sequence).